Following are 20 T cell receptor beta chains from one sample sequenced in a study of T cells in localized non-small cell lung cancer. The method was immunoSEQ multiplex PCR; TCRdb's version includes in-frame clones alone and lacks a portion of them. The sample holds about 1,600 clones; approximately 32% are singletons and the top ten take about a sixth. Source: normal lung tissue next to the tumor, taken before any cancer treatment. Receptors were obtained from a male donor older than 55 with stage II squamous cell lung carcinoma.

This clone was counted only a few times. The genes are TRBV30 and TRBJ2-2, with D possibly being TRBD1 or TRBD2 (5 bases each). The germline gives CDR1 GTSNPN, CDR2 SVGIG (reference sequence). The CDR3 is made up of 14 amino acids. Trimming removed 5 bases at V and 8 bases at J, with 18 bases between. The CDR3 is CAWERRGRRGELFF. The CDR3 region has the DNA TGTGCCTGGGAACGACGGGGACGGAGGGGGGAGCTGTTTTTT.

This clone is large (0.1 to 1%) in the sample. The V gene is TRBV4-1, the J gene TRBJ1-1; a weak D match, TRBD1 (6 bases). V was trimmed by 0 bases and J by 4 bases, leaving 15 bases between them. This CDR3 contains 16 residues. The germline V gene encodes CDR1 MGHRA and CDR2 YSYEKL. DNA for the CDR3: TGCGCCAGCAGCCAAGAGCCCCACGAGGGGGGCACTGAAGCTTTCTTT. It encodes CASSQEPHEGGTEAFF.

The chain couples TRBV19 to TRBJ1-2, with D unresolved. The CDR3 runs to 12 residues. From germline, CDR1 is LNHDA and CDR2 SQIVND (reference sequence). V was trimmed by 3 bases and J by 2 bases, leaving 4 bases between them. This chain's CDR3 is CASSMSNYGYTF. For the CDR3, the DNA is TGTGCCAGTAGTATGTCGAACTATGGCTACACCTTC. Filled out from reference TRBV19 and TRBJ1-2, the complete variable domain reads DGGITQSPKYLFRKEGQNVTLSCEQNLNHDAMYWYRQDPGQGLRLIYYSQIVNDFQKGDIAEGYSVSREKKESFPLTVTSAQKNPTAFYLCASSMSNYGYTFGSGTRLTVV.

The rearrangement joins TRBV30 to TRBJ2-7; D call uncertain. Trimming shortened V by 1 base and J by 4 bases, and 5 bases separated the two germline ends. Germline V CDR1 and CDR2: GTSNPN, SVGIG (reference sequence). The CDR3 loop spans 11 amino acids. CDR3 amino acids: CAWSASYEQYF. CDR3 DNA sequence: TGTGCCTGGAGTGCCAGTTACGAGCAGTACTTC.

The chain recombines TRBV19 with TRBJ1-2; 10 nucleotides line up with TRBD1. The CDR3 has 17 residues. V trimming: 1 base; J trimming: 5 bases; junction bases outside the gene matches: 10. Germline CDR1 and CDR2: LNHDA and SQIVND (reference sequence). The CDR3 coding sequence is TGTGCCAGTAGTATAGCCAACTCTCGGGACAGGGGATATGGCTACACCTTC. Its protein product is CASSIANSRDRGYGYTF.

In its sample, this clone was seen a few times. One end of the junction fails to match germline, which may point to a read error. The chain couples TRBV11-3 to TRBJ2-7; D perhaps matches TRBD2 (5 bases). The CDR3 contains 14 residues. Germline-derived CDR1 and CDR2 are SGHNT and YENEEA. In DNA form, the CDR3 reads TGTGCCAGCAGTTCGGACTGGATGACCTACGTGCAGTACTTC. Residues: CASSSDWMTYVQYF.

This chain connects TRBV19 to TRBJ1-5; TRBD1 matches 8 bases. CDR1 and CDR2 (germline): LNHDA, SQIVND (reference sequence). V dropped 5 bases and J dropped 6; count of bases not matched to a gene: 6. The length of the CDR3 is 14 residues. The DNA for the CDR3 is TGTGCCAGTAGTGCCCAGGGGGCAGCTCAGCCCCAGCATTTT. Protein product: CASSAQGAAQPQHF.

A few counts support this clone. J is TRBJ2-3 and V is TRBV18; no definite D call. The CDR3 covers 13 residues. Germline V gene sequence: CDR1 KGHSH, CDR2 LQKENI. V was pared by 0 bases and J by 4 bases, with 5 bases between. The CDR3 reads CASSPPVSDTQYF. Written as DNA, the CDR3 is TGTGCCAGCTCACCACCGGTTTCAGATACGCAGTATTTT.

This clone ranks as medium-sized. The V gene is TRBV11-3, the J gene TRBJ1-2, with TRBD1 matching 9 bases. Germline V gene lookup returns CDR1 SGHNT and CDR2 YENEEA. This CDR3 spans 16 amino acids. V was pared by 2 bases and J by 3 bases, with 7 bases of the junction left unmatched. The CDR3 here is CASSLSGQGLDYGYTF. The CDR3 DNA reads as TGTGCCAGCAGCTTATCCGGACAGGGGTTGGACTATGGCTACACCTTC.

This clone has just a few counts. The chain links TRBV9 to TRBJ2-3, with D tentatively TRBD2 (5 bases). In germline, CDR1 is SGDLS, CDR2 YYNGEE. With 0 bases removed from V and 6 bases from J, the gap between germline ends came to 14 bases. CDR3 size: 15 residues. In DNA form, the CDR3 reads TGTGCCAGCAGCGTAGCTACTAGGAACGGCGATACGCAGTATTTT. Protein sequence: CASSVATRNGDTQYF.

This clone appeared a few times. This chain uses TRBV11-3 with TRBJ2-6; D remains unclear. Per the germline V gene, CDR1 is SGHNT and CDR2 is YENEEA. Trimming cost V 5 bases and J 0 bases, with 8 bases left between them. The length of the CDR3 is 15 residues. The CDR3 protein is CASSRVGSGANVLTF. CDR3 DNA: TGTGCCAGCAGCCGGGTGGGCTCTGGGGCCAACGTCCTGACTTTC.

The CDR3 loop is CASGTSGPNEQFF. In DNA, the CDR3 is TGTGCCAGCGGGACTAGCGGGCCTAATGAGCAGTTCTTC. The chain couples TRBV25-1 to TRBJ2-1; 12 bases map to TRBD2. CDR3 size: 13 residues. V lost 8 bases, J lost 7 bases, and 3 bases stayed unmatched. Germline loops: CDR1 MGHDK, CDR2 SYGVNS.

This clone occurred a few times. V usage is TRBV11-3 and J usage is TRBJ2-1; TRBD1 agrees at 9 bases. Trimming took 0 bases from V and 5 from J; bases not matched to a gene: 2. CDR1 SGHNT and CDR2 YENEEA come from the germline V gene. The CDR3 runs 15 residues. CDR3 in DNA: TGTGCCAGCAGCTTAGAACAGGGGGCCCACAATGAGCAGTTCTTC. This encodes CASSLEQGAHNEQFF.

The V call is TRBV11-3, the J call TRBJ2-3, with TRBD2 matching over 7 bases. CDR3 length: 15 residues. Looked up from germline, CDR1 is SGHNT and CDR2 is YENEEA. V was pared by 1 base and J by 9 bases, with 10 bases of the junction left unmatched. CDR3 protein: CASSLGWAGAGTQYF. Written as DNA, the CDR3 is TGTGCCAGCAGCTTAGGGTGGGCGGGAGCAGGCACGCAGTATTTT.

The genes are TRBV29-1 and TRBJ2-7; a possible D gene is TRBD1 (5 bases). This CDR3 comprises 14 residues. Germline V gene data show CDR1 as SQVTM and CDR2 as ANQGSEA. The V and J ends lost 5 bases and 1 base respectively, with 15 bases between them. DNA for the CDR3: TGCAGCGTTTACGGACACCCGGATTCCTACGAGCAGTACTTC. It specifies CSVYGHPDSYEQYF.

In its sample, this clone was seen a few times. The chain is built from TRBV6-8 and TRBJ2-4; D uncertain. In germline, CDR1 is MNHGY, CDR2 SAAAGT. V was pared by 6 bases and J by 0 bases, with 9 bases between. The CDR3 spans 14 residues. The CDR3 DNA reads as TGTGCCAGCAGCCTTACAATAGCCAAAAACATTCAGTACTTC. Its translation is CASSLTIAKNIQYF.

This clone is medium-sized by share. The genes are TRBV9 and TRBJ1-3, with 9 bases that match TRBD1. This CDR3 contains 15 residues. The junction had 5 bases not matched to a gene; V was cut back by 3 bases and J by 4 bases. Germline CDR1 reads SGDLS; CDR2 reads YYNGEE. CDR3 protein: CASSAQGAQGNTIYF. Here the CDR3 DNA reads TGTGCCAGCAGCGCACAGGGGGCACAAGGAAACACCATATATTTT.

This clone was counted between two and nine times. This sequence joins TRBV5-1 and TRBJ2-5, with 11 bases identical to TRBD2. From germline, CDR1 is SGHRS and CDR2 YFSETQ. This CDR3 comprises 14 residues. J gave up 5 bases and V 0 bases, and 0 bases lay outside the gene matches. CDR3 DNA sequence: TGCGCCAGCAGCTTGGGGACTAGCGGGGAGACCCAGTACTTC. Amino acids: CASSLGTSGETQYF.

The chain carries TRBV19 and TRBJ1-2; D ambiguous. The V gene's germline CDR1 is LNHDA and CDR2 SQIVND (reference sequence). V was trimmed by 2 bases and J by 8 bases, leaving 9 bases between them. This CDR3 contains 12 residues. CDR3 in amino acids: CASSIRGGGYTF. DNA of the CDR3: TGTGCCAGTAGTATACGGGGAGGCGGCTACACCTTC. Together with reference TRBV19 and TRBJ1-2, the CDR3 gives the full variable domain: DGGITQSPKYLFRKEGQNVTLSCEQNLNHDAMYWYRQDPGQGLRLIYYSQIVNDFQKGDIAEGYSVSREKKESFPLTVTSAQKNPTAFYLCASSIRGGGYTFGSGTRLTVV.

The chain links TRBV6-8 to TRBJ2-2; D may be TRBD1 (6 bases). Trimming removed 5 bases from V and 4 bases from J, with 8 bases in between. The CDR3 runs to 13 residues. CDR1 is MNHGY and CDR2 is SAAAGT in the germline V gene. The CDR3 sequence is CASSETGTGELFF. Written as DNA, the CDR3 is TGTGCCAGCAGTGAGACAGGCACCGGGGAGCTGTTTTTT.